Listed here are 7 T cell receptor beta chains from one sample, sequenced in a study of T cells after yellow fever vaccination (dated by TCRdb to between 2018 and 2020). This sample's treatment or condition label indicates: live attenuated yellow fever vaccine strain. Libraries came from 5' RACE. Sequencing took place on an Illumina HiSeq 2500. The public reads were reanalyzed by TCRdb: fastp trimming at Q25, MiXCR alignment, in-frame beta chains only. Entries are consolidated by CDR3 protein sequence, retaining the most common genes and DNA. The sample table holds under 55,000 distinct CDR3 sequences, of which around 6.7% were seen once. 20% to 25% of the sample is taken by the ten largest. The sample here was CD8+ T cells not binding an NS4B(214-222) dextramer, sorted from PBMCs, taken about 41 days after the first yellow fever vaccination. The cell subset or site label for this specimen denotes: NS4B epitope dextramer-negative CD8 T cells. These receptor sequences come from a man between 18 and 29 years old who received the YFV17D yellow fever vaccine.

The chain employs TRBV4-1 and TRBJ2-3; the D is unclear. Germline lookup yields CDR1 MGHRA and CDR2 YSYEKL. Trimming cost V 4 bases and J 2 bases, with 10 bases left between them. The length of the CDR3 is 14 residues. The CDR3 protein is CASSPEPYTDTQYF. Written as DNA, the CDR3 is TGCGCCAGCAGCCCCGAACCTTACACAGATACGCAGTATTTT.

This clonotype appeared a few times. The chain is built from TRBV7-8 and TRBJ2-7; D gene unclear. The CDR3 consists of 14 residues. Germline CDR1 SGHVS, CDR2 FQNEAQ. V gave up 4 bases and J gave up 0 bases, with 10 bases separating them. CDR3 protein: CASSSAAASYEQYV. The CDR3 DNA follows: TGTGCCAGCAGCTCGGCCGCCGCCTCCTACGAGCAGTACGTC.

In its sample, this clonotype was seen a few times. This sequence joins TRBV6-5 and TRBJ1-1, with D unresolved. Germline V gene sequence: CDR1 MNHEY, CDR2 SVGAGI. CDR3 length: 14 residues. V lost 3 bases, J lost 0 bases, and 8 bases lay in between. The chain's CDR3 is CASSYRHLNTEAFF. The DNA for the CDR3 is TGTGCCAGCAGTTATCGTCACTTGAACACTGAAGCTTTCTTT.

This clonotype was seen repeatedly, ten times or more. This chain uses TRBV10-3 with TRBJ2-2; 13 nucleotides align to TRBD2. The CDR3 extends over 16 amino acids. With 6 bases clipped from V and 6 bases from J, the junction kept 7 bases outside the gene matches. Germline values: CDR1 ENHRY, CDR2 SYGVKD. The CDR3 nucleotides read TGTGCCATCAGCTTCAGACTAGCGGGGGGCCCCGGGGAGCTGTTTTTT. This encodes CAISFRLAGGPGELFF.

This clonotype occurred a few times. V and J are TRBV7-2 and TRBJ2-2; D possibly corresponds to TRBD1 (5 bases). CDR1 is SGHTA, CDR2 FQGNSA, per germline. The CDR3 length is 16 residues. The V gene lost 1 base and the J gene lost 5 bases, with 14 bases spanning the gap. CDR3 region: CASSLGGREGTGELFF. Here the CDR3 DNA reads TGTGCCAGCAGCTTAGGCGGCAGGGAAGGGACCGGGGAGCTGTTTTTT.

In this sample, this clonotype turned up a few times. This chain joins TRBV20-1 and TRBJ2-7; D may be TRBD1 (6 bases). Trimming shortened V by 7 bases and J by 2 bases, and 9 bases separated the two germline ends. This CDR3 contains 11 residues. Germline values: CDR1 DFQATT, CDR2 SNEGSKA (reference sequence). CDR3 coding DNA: TGCAGTGTACAGGGACCCTACGAGCAGTACTTC. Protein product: CSVQGPYEQYF.

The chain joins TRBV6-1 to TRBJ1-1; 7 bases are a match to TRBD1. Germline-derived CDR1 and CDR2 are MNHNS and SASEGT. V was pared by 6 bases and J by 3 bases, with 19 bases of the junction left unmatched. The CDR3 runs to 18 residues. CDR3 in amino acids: CASRKIEKAGGRDTEAFF. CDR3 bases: TGTGCCAGCAGGAAAATTGAGAAGGCAGGGGGGAGGGACACTGAAGCTTTCTTT.